What follows is one TCR beta chain and its context. Antigen: not known. It may be a read error: a sequence one base away is much more abundant. The length of the CDR3 is 13 residues. The V gene's germline CDR1 is SGHNT and CDR2 YENEEA. The entry originates in a study of post-analysis software for immune sequencing data. Study-wide background: Progressive-relapsing, secondary progressive and relapsing-remitting multiple sclerosis were among the disease courses included. Study-level results: TRBV5-6, TRBV5-1 and TRBV20-1 belonged to a set of roughly 5 TRBV segments that were more frequent in patients than controls. When the samples were clustered directly with F measure, those that had been prepared in the same batch showed strong co-clustering.

Researchers reported that TCR beta cDNA libraries carried unique molecular identifiers. MiXCR, applied by TCRdb to the PCR reads, yields one record per CDR3 protein. Seen here are about 200,000 distinct CDR3 sequences, 29% observed once, and the top ten hold 3% to 4%. The V call is TRBV11-3, the J call TRBJ2-7, with 10 bases aligning to TRBD2. This sequence originates from a girl under 18 with multiple sclerosis. What was sequenced was blood. The CDR3 sequence is CASGLAGGHEQYF. In DNA, the CDR3 is TGTGCCAGCGGCTTAGCGGGGGGCCACGAGCAGTACTTC. The whole variable domain, remainder taken from reference TRBV11-3 and TRBJ2-7, is EAGVVQSPRYKIIEKKQPVAFWCNPISGHNTLYWYLQNLGQGPELLIRYENEEAVDDSQLPKDRFSAERLKGVDSTLKIQPAELGDSAVYLCASGLAGGHEQYFGPGTRLTVT.